Shown below are 17 T cell receptor beta chains from a single sample sequenced in a study of vaccination effects on CD4 cells after COVID-19. Sequencing was preceded by expansion of antigen-specific CD4+ T cells with viral peptide pools in the ViraFEST assay. Following 10 days of culture, CD4+ T cells were isolated. Every participant took two doses of the BNT162b2 or mRNA-1273 vaccine. Their antigen targets remain unknown. Clones were sequenced by immunoSEQ multiplex PCR, and TCRdb holds only the in-frame ones, with some missing. The sample carries about 24,000 clones, more than 60% recorded once. Source: CD4+ T cells from PBMCs cultured with HCoV-NL63 spike peptides, taken after COVID-19 vaccination. The receptors were gathered from a human donor who received a COVID-19 vaccine.

The chain couples TRBV18 to TRBJ1-2; TRBD1 agrees at 7 bases. The V gene's germline CDR1 is KGHSH and CDR2 LQKENI. The V segment lost 5 bases and the J segment 6 bases; nucleotides outside the gene matches: 12. This CDR3 contains 15 residues. The CDR3 sequence is CASSSGRFTGDGYTF. The CDR3, as DNA: TGTGCCAGCTCATCTGGTAGATTTACAGGGGATGGCTACACCTTC.

The V call is TRBV7-9, the J call TRBJ1-2, with a tentative D call TRBD1 (6 bases). Germline V gene lookup returns CDR1 SEHNR and CDR2 FQNEAQ (reference sequence). This CDR3 has 14 amino acids. Trimming left V 5 bases short and J 5 bases short, with 15 bases between. Written as DNA, the CDR3 is TGTGCCAGCAGCGAGTGGGGGACACCTTATGGCTACACCTTC. This translates into CASSEWGTPYGYTF.

This clone came up once. This rearrangement joins TRBV19 to TRBJ2-2; D tentatively reads TRBD1 or TRBD2 (7 bases each). This CDR3 has 17 residues. Germline CDR1 is LNHDA and CDR2 is SQIVND (reference sequence). Trimming shortened V by 7 bases and J by 1 base, and 19 bases separated the two germline ends. As DNA, the CDR3 is TGTGCCAGTACCCCTCAGGGGGGGACTAAGAACACCGGGGAGCTGTTTTTT. It yields the protein CASTPQGGTKNTGELFF.

This chain joins TRBV6-5 and TRBJ2-7; a possible D gene is TRBD2 (6 bases). Germline V gives CDR1 MNHEY, CDR2 SVGAGI. Deletions cut 8 bases from V and 0 bases from J, with 11 bases between. The CDR3 has 13 amino acids. DNA for the CDR3: TGTGCCAGCTCCAAGGAGGGCTCCTACGAGCAGTACTTC. Encoded protein: CASSKEGSYEQYF.

The chain is built from TRBV28 and TRBJ1-6; perhaps TRBD1 as D (6 bases). The CDR3 contains 16 residues. V was trimmed by 7 bases and J by 0 bases, leaving 13 bases between them. Germline V gene sequence: CDR1 MDHEN, CDR2 SYDVKM. This CDR3 reads CASMMGALSYNSPLHF. The CDR3 DNA follows: TGTGCCAGCATGATGGGGGCCCTCTCCTATAATTCACCCCTCCACTTT.

The rearrangement joins TRBV19 to TRBJ1-1; no clear D. The CDR3 extends over 15 amino acids. With 5 bases removed from V and 5 bases from J, the gap between germline ends came to 18 bases. Germline V gene data show CDR1 as LNHDA and CDR2 as SQIVND (reference sequence). The CDR3 loop reads CASSFRTARETEAFF. In nucleotides, the CDR3 is TGTGCCAGTAGTTTTAGGACCGCCCGGGAGACTGAAGCTTTCTTT.

The CDR3 here is CASSFLGGSYNSPLHF. The CDR3 coding sequence is TGTGCCAGCAGTTTCCTGGGGGGGTCCTATAATTCACCCCTCCACTTT. This chain uses TRBV6-5 with TRBJ1-6; possibly TRBD1 for D (5 bases). Trimming stripped 4 bases from V and 1 base from J, with 11 bases between. CDR3 size: 16 residues. Per the germline V gene, CDR1 is MNHEY and CDR2 is SVGAGI.

J is TRBJ1-1 and V is TRBV5-1, with 8 positions matching TRBD1. The germline V gene has CDR1 SGHRS and CDR2 YFSETQ. CDR3 length: 14 residues. The ends lost 4 bases at V and 8 bases at J; junction bases unmatched: 10. The CDR3 sequence: CASSMGQAPREAFF. CDR3 in DNA: TGCGCCAGCAGCATGGGACAGGCCCCTCGGGAAGCTTTCTTT.

The chain is built from TRBV28 and TRBJ1-2; no clear D. CDR1 is MDHEN, CDR2 SYDVKM, per germline. CDR3 length: 14 amino acids. The V gene lost 3 bases and the J gene lost 8 bases, with 16 bases spanning the gap. In DNA form, the CDR3 reads TGTGCCAGCAGTTTTCGACCCCCATCTGAGGGCTACACCTTC. It translates to CASSFRPPSEGYTF.

This clone appeared a few times. This sequence joins TRBV19 and TRBJ2-2; tentative D call: TRBD1 (6 bases). The CDR3 loop spans 15 amino acids. V lost 5 bases and J lost 0, with 10 bases in between. Germline V lookup: CDR1 LNHDA, CDR2 SQIVND (reference sequence). The CDR3 region has the DNA TGTGCCAGTAGTCCGGGACATTCGAACACCGGGGAGCTGTTTTTT. This translates into CASSPGHSNTGELFF.

The chain combines TRBV7-2 with TRBJ2-5; 9 bases map to TRBD2. Trimming cost V 9 bases and J 6 bases; bases outside gene matches: 11. CDR1 is SGHTA and CDR2 is FQGNSA in the germline V gene. This CDR3 has 14 residues. DNA of the CDR3: TGTGCCAGTTCCCTAGCGGGGAGGGGGAAGACCCAGTACTTC. It codes for CASSLAGRGKTQYF.

The chain links TRBV5-3 to TRBJ2-5; tentative D call: TRBD1 (5 bases). TRBV5-3 is noted as an ORF with a role that remains uncertain. V lost 3 bases, J lost 3 bases, and 6 bases lay in between. This CDR3 has 12 amino acids. Here the CDR3 reads CARSSREETQYF. The CDR3, as DNA: TGTGCCAGAAGCTCCAGGGAAGAGACCCAGTACTTC.

This chain connects TRBV30 to TRBJ1-3; D perhaps matches TRBD1 (6 bases). Germline loops: CDR1 GTSNPN, CDR2 SVGIG (reference sequence). The CDR3 is 21 residues long. V dropped 4 bases and J dropped 0 bases, with 31 bases sitting between them. The CDR3, as DNA: TGTGCCTGGATTCCTCGGACAGTCCAGTCCCATACTCCCACCTCTGGAAACACCATATATTTT. Translated: CAWIPRTVQSHTPTSGNTIYF.

The chain employs TRBV27 and TRBJ1-2, with 8 bases aligning to TRBD1. Trimming at V came to 6 bases and at J to 1 base, leaving 4 bases not matched to a gene. The CDR3 sequence is 14 residues long. Germline V CDR1 and CDR2: MNHEY, SMNVEV (reference sequence). In nucleotides, the CDR3 is TGTGCCAGCAGGACAGGGGCCTTTAACTATGGCTACACCTTC. Translation gives CASRTGAFNYGYTF.

The chain uses TRBV15 and TRBJ2-7; D possibly corresponds to TRBD2 (5 bases). V gave up 5 bases and J gave up 2 bases, with 7 bases separating them. The CDR3 length is 12 residues. The germline V gene encodes CDR1 LNHNV and CDR2 YYDKDF (reference sequence). The CDR3 DNA sequence: TGTGCCACCAGCCCCGGGACCTACGAGCAGTACTTC. Translation gives CATSPGTYEQYF.

The chain combines TRBV18 with TRBJ1-2; TRBD1 is a possible D gene (5 bases). V lost 5 bases, J lost 4 bases, and 20 bases lay in between. The CDR3 covers 16 residues. CDR1 is KGHSH, CDR2 LQKENI, per germline. CDR3 loop: CASSRSAGPVPYGYTF. DNA for the CDR3: TGTGCCAGCTCAAGGTCCGCAGGGCCGGTTCCCTATGGCTACACCTTC.

This chain links TRBV12-3 or TRBV12-4 with TRBJ1-5; D remains unclear. V dropped 0 bases and J dropped 6 bases, with 3 bases sitting between them. The CDR3 totals 12 residues. The CDR3 region has the DNA TGTGCCAGCAGTTTAGCGACTCAGCCCCAGCATTTT. Amino acid sequence: CASSLATQPQHF.